These 5 T cell receptor beta chains originate from one sample sequenced in a study of PD-L1 blockade in urothelial cancer. Using immunoSEQ multiplex PCR, the repertoire was profiled, and TCRdb retains in-frame clones only, with some absent. The data show roughly 95,000 clones, about nine tenths seen once. Specified time point: pretreatment peripheral blood. Sequences were derived from PBMCs, sampled around atezolizumab (anti-PD-L1) treatment. The source of these receptors is a man in his sixties with urothelial cancer.

Only one count was recorded for this clone. The rearrangement uses TRBV29-1 and TRBJ2-5, with D maybe TRBD2 (6 bases). Trimming shortened V by 6 bases and J by 0 bases, and 11 bases separated the two germline ends. CDR1 SQVTM and CDR2 ANQGSEA come from the germline V gene. This CDR3 comprises 13 residues. Here the CDR3 DNA reads TGCAGCGTGATCCGGGAGTACCAAGAGACCCAGTACTTC. The encoded protein is CSVIREYQETQYF.

About this clone: Other DNA sequences in this specimen translate into the identical CDR3. The V and J genes are TRBV7-3 and TRBJ1-5; 7 positions match TRBD1. V gave up 4 bases and J gave up 0 bases; unmatched junction bases: 12. Germline V gene sequence: CDR1 SGHTA, CDR2 FQGTGA. This CDR3 is built from 18 residues. As DNA, the CDR3 is TGTGCCAGCAGCTCAGGACAGGCGGACCGTTATAGCAATCAGCCCCAGCATTTT. Protein product: CASSSGQADRYSNQPQHF. The full variable domain, completed using reference TRBV7-3 and TRBJ1-5, is GAGVSQTPSNKVTEKGKYVELRCDPISGHTALYWYRQSLGQGPEFLIYFQGTGAADDSGLPNDRFFAVRPEGSVSTLKIQRTERGDSAVYLCASSSGQADRYSNQPQHFGDGTRLSIL.

The CDR3 here is CASSPIGQGAYEQYF. CDR3 coding DNA: TGTGCCAGCTCACCCATTGGACAGGGGGCTTACGAGCAGTACTTC. The rearrangement uses TRBV18 and TRBJ2-7; TRBD1 aligns across 11 bases. Germline CDR1 and CDR2: KGHSH and LQKENI. V lost 3 bases, J lost 4 bases, and 5 bases stayed unmatched. This CDR3 has 15 amino acids.

The chain combines TRBV7-9 with TRBJ2-7, with TRBD2 identical over 7 bases. CDR3 length equals 14 residues. Germline trimming cut 1 base from V and 2 bases from J; bases unmatched to any gene: 2. Per the germline V gene, CDR1 is SEHNR and CDR2 is FQNEAQ (reference sequence). CDR3 DNA: TGTGCCAGCAGCTTAGGGGGAGGGGCCTACGAGCAGTACTTC. Protein: CASSLGGGAYEQYF.

V gene TRBV4-1 combines with J gene TRBJ1-1, with D perhaps matching TRBD1 (6 bases). The CDR3 has 14 residues. V lost 4 bases to trimming and J lost 3 bases, with 12 bases between them. Germline values: CDR1 MGHRA, CDR2 YSYEKL. Here the CDR3 reads CASSLRQDHTEAFF. CDR3 nucleotides: TGCGCCAGCAGCCTACGACAGGACCACACTGAAGCTTTCTTT.